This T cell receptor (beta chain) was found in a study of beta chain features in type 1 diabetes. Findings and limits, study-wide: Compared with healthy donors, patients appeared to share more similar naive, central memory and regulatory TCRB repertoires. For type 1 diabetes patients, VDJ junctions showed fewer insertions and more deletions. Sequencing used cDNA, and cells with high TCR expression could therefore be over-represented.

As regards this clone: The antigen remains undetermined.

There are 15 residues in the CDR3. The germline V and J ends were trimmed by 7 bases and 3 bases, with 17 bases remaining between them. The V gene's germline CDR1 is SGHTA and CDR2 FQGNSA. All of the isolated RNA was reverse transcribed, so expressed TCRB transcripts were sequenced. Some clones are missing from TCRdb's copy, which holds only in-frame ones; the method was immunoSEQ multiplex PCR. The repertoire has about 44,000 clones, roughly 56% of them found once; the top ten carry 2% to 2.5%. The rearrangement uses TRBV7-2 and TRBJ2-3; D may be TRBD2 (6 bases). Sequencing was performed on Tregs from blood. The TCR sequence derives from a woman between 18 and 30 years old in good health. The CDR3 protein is CASTPAGLFTDTQYF. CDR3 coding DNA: TGTGCCAGCACTCCCGCCGGACTATTTACAGATACGCAGTATTTT.